The following is a TCR beta chain sequence with its context. The antigen this receptor binds is unknown. No qualities accompany the bases; no much larger clone lies one base away. These data come from a study of cytomegalovirus exposure and HLA in healthy donors (dated by TCRdb to the late 2010s). For the wider study: In an earlier analysis of roughly 590 of the donors, less than 350 Gb of sequence data and 90 million to 120 million unique TCR beta sequences from about 179 million T cells were reported. An early release covering roughly 640 HLA-typed donors comprised about 320 gigabases of sequencing data and around 80 million unique TCR sequences. Of the approximately 370 genotyped donors, more than 75% were placed in the genetic ancestry cluster associated with self-reported Caucasian donors. The study aimed to test whether cataloging public T cell receptors could reveal signatures of past pathogen exposure. The study used immunosequencing to profile the T cell repertoires of approximately 640 subjects and linked those repertoires to cytomegalovirus serostatus. Besides the first cohort of more than 650 subjects, a separate validation cohort made up of 120 different subjects was used. High-throughput TCR immunosequencing, statistical association of individual TCRs with disease status, and machine learning were combined to predict cytomegalovirus infection status. In a later analysis, previously published TCR beta repertoires from 550 to 750 donors were re-analyzed and high-resolution HLA genotyping was added so that TCR occurrence patterns could be studied. Rather than drawing on any new phenotypic data, the later analysis identified candidate immune exposures from TCR beta sequences and the way those sequences occurred across donors. An earlier analysis of nearly 600 of the donors applied high-throughput TCR beta sequencing to assess whether each TCR beta V gene segment acted as functional or pseudogenic. Alongside the repertoire data, information on donor age, sex, ethnicity and CMV serostatus was compiled. A later genetic analysis used genome-wide SNP genotypes for about three fifths of the 666 donors, treating that subset as a discovery cohort. Every discovery cohort repertoire had been produced on one sequencing platform. Class I and class II HLA loci were covered by the typing at four-digit resolution. Typing coverage varied by locus: about 620-630 donors for A, B, C, DRB1 and DQB1; more than 500 for DQA1; over 600 for DPA1; about 450 for DPB1. Four to six DR-DQ haplotypes were handled as single units for association and clustering, since linkage in the cohort was strong. Across about 380 genotyped donors of the cohort, an average of roughly 250,000 unique TCR beta nucleotide sequences per donor were sequenced, and 15% to 20% of those sequences were non-productive.

The cohort comprised hundreds of healthy bone marrow donors. At the time of sampling, all cohort members were nominally healthy, though unrecorded immune exposures were likely present. The donor was CMV seronegative and belonged to the group of several hundred seronegative cohort members. Each donor provided a peripheral blood sample, and peripheral blood mononuclear cells were used for TCR beta sequencing. Genomic DNA extraction from the blood cell samples was performed with the Qiagen DNeasy Blood Extraction Kit. The research as a whole found: The only immune exposure information available for the cohort was CMV serostatus. Compared with equally common non-associated chains, HLA-associated TCR beta chains in a later analysis were more clonally expanded and had lower generation probabilities. The sequencing pipeline was judged likely to have produced a cluster of highly shared sequence variants as a technical artifact. In this cohort, only TCR beta chains were sequenced, and detectable features were limited by the absence of alpha or paired-chain data. A later analysis reported that several top co-occurrence clusters appeared linked to parvovirus B19, influenza, CMV and Epstein-Barr virus. The earlier analysis of approximately 560 of the donors excluded around 17 rarely observed V segments, including chromosome 9 orphons, because counts were too low. A further reported finding was that TCR beta sequences accurately predicted the HLA-A and HLA-B alleles for most subjects in the first cohort. According to a later analysis, TCR association rates differed among HLA loci, with DRB1 alleles showing the most associated TCRs and HLA-C alleles showing the fewest. When HLA alleles, especially DR and DQ, strongly co-occurred, TCR associations were difficult to assign to individual alleles. In vitro tests confirmed that a few of the cytomegalovirus-associated TCR beta chains recognize cytomegalovirus antigens. According to a later analysis, most CMV-associated TCR beta chains appeared to be HLA-restricted, and the HLA associations seemed to be driven largely by CMV exposure. It was suggested by the authors that the approach could potentially be generalized to other disease states and immunological phenotypes. In both the original and validation cohorts, the classifier was reported to diagnose cytomegalovirus status with high specificity and sensitivity. Correlated functional status among segregating V segments might be attributable to linkage disequilibrium, but an unknown experimental factor could not be ruled out. At a false discovery rate of 0.05, a later analysis linked 15,000 to 20,000 TCR beta sequences to specific HLA alleles. In an earlier analysis of about 600 of the donors, most TCR beta V segments appeared in productive rearrangements about 87% or about 30% of the time, broadly matching IMGT annotations. Compared with the roughly 700-donor mean, donors in an Asian-associated ancestry cluster had fewer N-insertions in productive TCRs, according to a later genetic analysis. While some public TCRs were present in many individuals, most TCR sequences turned up only very rarely across donors. The study listed approximately 150 TCR beta chains as associated with cytomegalovirus. The presence/absence analyses assumed that sequencing depth was roughly uniform across donors, and that assumption may not be true. An association between a missense DCLRE1C variant and V-gene and J-gene trimming of TCR beta chains was found in a later genetic analysis and replicated in an independent cohort. HLA typing was unavailable for some donors at each locus, so association tests used only the typed subset.

Library preparation used the immunoSEQ multiplex PCR assay. For the multiplex PCR, a mixture combining 60 forward primers for TCR Vbeta segments and 13 reverse primers for TCR Jbeta segments was used. Amplification of the CDR3 region of rearranged TCR beta genes was performed with a multiplex PCR assay on genomic DNA. On the Illumina HiSeq System, the amplified TCR beta libraries were sequenced as 87-base-pair reads. As for how the authors treated the data: In a later analysis, approximately 74 million unique TCR beta chains were counted across the roughly 670 repertoires, and roughly 10 million of these chains were shared by at least two donors. Raw reads were error-corrected and collapsed into unique sequences by a nearest-neighbor algorithm in which closely related sequences were merged to remove PCR and sequencing errors. CDR3 sequences were aligned to IMGT reference sequences to assign V, D and J gene segments. For a sequence to be retained, at least a six-nucleotide match to both a V gene segment and a J gene segment was required. Rearrangements were called productive when the CDR3 lacked stop codons and stayed in frame with V and J; all others were non-productive. Following IMGT convention, CDR3 was defined as the stretch from the second conserved V-encoded cysteine up to the conserved J-encoded phenylalanine. Sequences without an unambiguous match to a single V gene segment were excluded from the earlier analysis of over 500 of the donors. An earlier analysis of under 750 of the donors called V segments functional above 56.7% productive rearrangements and segregating when the between-donor standard deviation exceeded 5%. A statistical classification framework was built for diagnosing cytomegalovirus status from the catalog of TCR beta chain sequences. V and J gene assignment, in a later analysis, came from comparing TCR nucleotide sequences with IMGT/GENE-DB human TR gene sequences. A later analysis assigned CDR3 sequences and most-parsimonious VDJ recombination scenarios with the TCRdist pipeline. In a later analysis, every TCR beta chain was defined by the combination of its CDR3 amino acid sequence and its V-gene family, and reads without a unique V-gene family were dropped. To address suspected cross-contamination and a sequencing artifact, a later analysis removed 592 highly shared, low-generation-probability nucleotide sequences. In a later analysis, a clonal expansion index for each public chain was calculated from normalized within-repertoire ranks of inferred template counts. In a later analysis, generation probabilities were computed using a VDJ recombination model fitted to out-of-frame rearrangements, and the results were checked against IGoR. In a later analysis, TCR-TCR, TCR-HLA and TCR-CMV co-occurrence was scored with hypergeometric tests, and a repertoire-size bias correction was applied to TCR pairs. False discovery rates were estimated in a later analysis by permuting HLA or CMV assignments 20 times. A later analysis grouped co-occurring TCRs with DBSCAN, adding TCRdist sequence similarity when clustering within HLA-allele-positive subsets. Repertoires with fewer than 30,000 or more than 120,000 public chains were left out of co-occurrence clustering, as were four to six repertoires with anomalous nucleotide sharing. TCRdb limited this immuneACCESS table to in-frame rearrangements with V and J called. A share of clones is missing; checked studies link under half to unresolved V genes, and the rest is unexplained. V and J calls and clone size are those listed in that table; D and trimming were worked out from the DNA. In this sample the table shows about 180,000 clones, over 70% of which occur a single time. In total, the top ten clones hold around 0.52% of the sample.

What was sequenced was PBMCs. The TCR was taken from a woman aged 45 to 65 in good health and CMV-seronegative.

The CDR3 region has the sequence CASSLVGTLTDTQYF. The nucleotide sequence is TGTGCCAGCAGCTTAGTCGGTACTCTCACAGATACGCAGTATTTT. Here the chain combines TRBV11-2 and TRBJ2-3, with no D gene named confidently. V is cut by 1 base and J by 2 bases, and the space between the germline ends is 10 bases. Reading from cysteine to phenylalanine, the CDR3 counts 15 amino acids. Of all the DNA, just the CDR3 is kept, 45 bases in frame from base 1. Reading the germline V gene gives CDR1 SGHAT and CDR2 FQNNGV.